Listed here are 27 T cell receptor beta chains from one sample, sequenced in a study of blood T cell repertoires in COVID-19. The repertoire was sequenced with immunoSEQ multiplex PCR; TCRdb's copy has only in-frame clones and lacks some. The sample has more than 150,000 clones, roughly 76% seen once. What was sequenced was peripheral blood. The receptors were gathered from a woman of 80 years or more with COVID-19, enrolled during active disease.

The rearrangement joins TRBV2 to TRBJ2-3, with no clear D. Trimming removed 5 bases from V and 1 base from J, with 4 bases in between. Germline CDR1 SNHLY, CDR2 FYNNEI. CDR3 length: 12 amino acids. DNA for the CDR3: TGTGCCAGCAGTACGGGCACAGATACGCAGTATTTT. Its translation: CASSTGTDTQYF. The full variable domain, its missing parts supplied by reference TRBV2 and TRBJ2-3, is EPEVTQTPSHQVTQMGQEVILRCVPISNHLYFYWYRQILGQKVEFLVSFYNNEISEKSEIFDDQFSVERPDGSNFTLKIRSTKLEDSAMYFCASSTGTDTQYFGPGTRLTVL.

The rearrangement uses TRBV3-1 (or the pseudogene TRBV3-2) and TRBJ2-5; D is possibly TRBD2 (6 bases). V was pared by 1 base and J by 11 bases, with 20 bases between. This CDR3 comprises 15 residues. Germline CDR1 is LGHDT and CDR2 is YNNKEL (reference sequence). The CDR3 DNA is TGTGCCAGCAGCCAAGGAGGCGTGGGAACTAGCAGACAGTACTTC. It codes for CASSQGGVGTSRQYF.

The genes are TRBV5-1 and TRBJ1-1; D is unresolved. The CDR3 runs to 13 residues. Germline V gives CDR1 SGHRS, CDR2 YFSETQ. The germline V and J ends were trimmed by 4 bases and 0 bases, with 7 bases remaining between them. Written as DNA, the CDR3 is TGCGCCAGCAGCGACCAGGTGAACACTGAAGCTTTCTTT. Its protein product is CASSDQVNTEAFF. Looking up the rest from reference TRBV5-1 and TRBJ1-1 gives the full variable domain: KAGVTQTPRYLIKTRGQQVTLSCSPISGHRSVSWYQQTPGQGLQFLFEYFSETQRNKGNFPGRFSGRQFSNSRSEMNVSTLELGDSALYLCASSDQVNTEAFFGQGTRLTVV.

The chain recombines TRBV7-9 with TRBJ2-7; D is ambiguous. Germline CDR1 reads SEHNR; CDR2 reads FQNEAQ (reference sequence). The V and J ends lost 5 bases and 6 bases respectively, with 17 bases between them. The CDR3 covers 14 residues. The CDR3 nucleotides read TGTGCCAGCAGCCACGCTCTAGAGATGGCCGAGCAGTACTTC. Its protein is CASSHALEMAEQYF.

The chain combines TRBV27 with TRBJ2-7; D may be TRBD1 (5 bases). The CDR3 runs to 14 residues. Germline CDR1 is MNHEY and CDR2 is SMNVEV (reference sequence). The V gene lost 4 bases and the J gene lost 7 bases, with 17 bases spanning the gap. The CDR3 protein is CASSWARVEKEQYF. DNA of the CDR3: TGTGCCAGCAGTTGGGCCAGGGTGGAGAAGGAGCAGTACTTC.

This clone occurred once. The gene calls are TRBV2 and TRBJ2-2, with D possibly being TRBD2 (5 bases). The ends were cut back, 5 bases at V and 5 bases at J, with 9 bases in the middle. CDR1 and CDR2 (germline): SNHLY, FYNNEI. The CDR3 runs to 13 residues. The CDR3, as DNA: TGTGCCAGCAGTCTAACTAGAACCGGGGAGCTGTTTTTT. It encodes CASSLTRTGELFF.

The chain links TRBV3-1 (or the pseudogene TRBV3-2) to TRBJ1-4; D ambiguous. The CDR3 is 16 amino acids. The germline V gene has CDR1 LGHDT and CDR2 YNNKEL (reference sequence). The V end lost 0 bases, the J end lost 5 bases, and 13 bases lay between the germline ends. The CDR3 here is CASSQDYEAENEKLFF. The CDR3 DNA is TGTGCCAGCAGCCAAGATTACGAAGCGGAGAATGAAAAACTGTTTTTT.

The V call is TRBV29-1, the J call TRBJ1-1, with 8 bases identical to TRBD1. The CDR3 runs to 12 residues. Germline CDR1 is SQVTM and CDR2 is ANQGSEA. V was pared by 7 bases and J by 0 bases, with 1 base of the junction left unmatched. The CDR3 reads CSGGQVNTEAFF. The CDR3 DNA reads TGCAGCGGGGGACAGGTGAACACTGAAGCTTTCTTT.

The chain couples TRBV5-1 to TRBJ2-2, with 7 bases matching TRBD1. The germline V gene has CDR1 SGHRS and CDR2 YFSETQ. CDR3 length: 16 residues. Germline trimming cut 6 bases from V and 5 bases from J; bases unmatched to any gene: 13. The CDR3 DNA reads TGCGCCAGCACTAAAGACAGGGCTCGACGAACCGGGGAGCTGTTTTTT. It translates to CASTKDRARRTGELFF.

This chain uses TRBV7-8 with TRBJ1-6; a weak D match, TRBD1 (6 bases). The CDR3 loop spans 18 amino acids. Trimming cost V 5 bases and J 3 bases, with 20 bases left between them. The V gene's germline CDR1 is SGHVS and CDR2 FQNEAQ. The CDR3 nucleotides are TGTGCCAGCAGCCCTCGACGGGTCCGGACAGTCTATAATTCACCCCTCCACTTT. It translates to CASSPRRVRTVYNSPLHF. The complete variable domain, with remaining parts taken from reference TRBV7-8 and TRBJ1-6, reads GAGVSQSPRYKVAKRGQDVALRCDPISGHVSLFWYQQALGQGPEFLTYFQNEAQLDKSGLPSDRFFAERPEGSVSTLKIQRTQQEDSAVYLCASSPRRVRTVYNSPLHFGNGTRLTVT.

The V call is TRBV6-5, the J call TRBJ1-5, with 7 bases lining up with TRBD1. The germline gives CDR1 MNHEY, CDR2 SVGAGI. Trimming took 6 bases from V and 3 from J; bases not matched to a gene: 5. This CDR3 contains 14 residues. For the CDR3, the DNA is TGTGCCAGCAGGTCCGGGACAGACAATCAGCCCCAGCATTTT. It encodes CASRSGTDNQPQHF.

The rearrangement joins TRBV28 to TRBJ2-7, with D possibly being TRBD1 (5 bases). There are 12 residues in the CDR3. From germline, CDR1 is MDHEN and CDR2 SYDVKM. V lost 6 bases to trimming and J lost 8 bases, with 14 bases between them. DNA for the CDR3: TGTGCCAGCAGCTGGGGCGGTAGGAAGCAGTACTTC. It yields the protein CASSWGGRKQYF.

This chain uses TRBV21-1 with TRBJ2-4; the table's D call TRBD2 went unverified against the DNA. TRBV21-1 is an annotated pseudogene. This CDR3 is built from 15 residues. The CDR3 region is CASSMRVSLQNIQYF. CDR3 nucleotide sequence: TGTGCCAGCAGCATGCGGGTGAGTCTCCAAAACATTCAGTACTTC.

The chain has TRBV9 and TRBJ1-2, with D unresolved. The germline V gene encodes CDR1 SGDLS and CDR2 YYNGEE. The CDR3 contains 16 residues. V was clipped by 0 bases and J by 1 base, with 13 bases between them. In nucleotides, the CDR3 is TGTGCCAGCAGCGTAGAGGCCCCCGGGAGTAACTATGGCTACACCTTC. Translated: CASSVEAPGSNYGYTF.

The V and J genes are TRBV5-1 and TRBJ1-1, with D possibly TRBD1 on 6 matching bases. Looked up from germline, CDR1 is SGHRS and CDR2 is YFSETQ. The CDR3 length is 14 residues. V gave up 8 bases and J gave up 0 bases, with 14 bases separating them. CDR3 residues: CASSGQTMNTEAFF. In nucleotides, the CDR3 is TGCGCCAGTTCAGGACAGACCATGAACACTGAAGCTTTCTTT.

V is TRBV19 and J is TRBJ1-3, with D possibly matching TRBD1 (6 bases). Germline V CDR1 and CDR2: LNHDA, SQIVND (reference sequence). The CDR3 is made up of 14 amino acids. V lost 8 bases and J lost 3, with 14 bases in between. The CDR3 loop is CASWKQGVGNTIYF. In DNA form, the CDR3 reads TGTGCCAGTTGGAAACAGGGAGTTGGAAACACCATATATTTT.

This clone was detected only a few times. The V and J genes are TRBV2 and TRBJ1-1; D may be TRBD1 (5 bases). V dropped 6 bases and J dropped 10 bases, with 12 bases sitting between them. CDR1 is SNHLY, CDR2 FYNNEI, per germline. The CDR3 is 11 residues long. This CDR3 is CASSRQWGAFF. In nucleotides, the CDR3 is TGTGCCAGCAGCCGACAGTGGGGAGCTTTCTTT.

The rearrangement links TRBV7-9 to TRBJ2-4; D remains unclear. Deletions cut 1 base from V and 9 bases from J, with 13 bases between. CDR3 size: 14 residues. Germline V gene lookup returns CDR1 SEHNR and CDR2 FQNEAQ (reference sequence). The CDR3 nucleotides read TGTGCCAGCAGCTTAGTAGAGGCATCCGGCATTCAGTACTTC. Translation: CASSLVEASGIQYF.

The chain couples TRBV2 to TRBJ1-6; D is perhaps TRBD1 (6 bases). Trimming cost V 7 bases and J 7 bases, with 14 bases left between them. The CDR3 contains 14 residues. Germline V CDR1 and CDR2: SNHLY, FYNNEI. The CDR3 loop reads CASTPGGPNSPLHF. CDR3 DNA: TGTGCCAGCACCCCGGGGGGCCCGAATTCACCCCTCCACTTT. Full variable domain (rest looked up from reference TRBV2 and TRBJ1-6): EPEVTQTPSHQVTQMGQEVILRCVPISNHLYFYWYRQILGQKVEFLVSFYNNEISEKSEIFDDQFSVERPDGSNFTLKIRSTKLEDSAMYFCASTPGGPNSPLHFGNGTRLTVT.

The CDR3 loop reads CASSPTGRGFSNYGYTF. The CDR3 DNA reads TGTGCCAGCAGCCCCACGGGGAGAGGGTTCTCTAACTATGGCTACACCTTC. V usage is TRBV5-4 and J usage is TRBJ1-2, with no clear D. Trimming cost V 4 bases and J 0 bases, with 19 bases left between them. The CDR3 spans 17 residues. The germline V gene has CDR1 SGHNT and CDR2 YYREEE (reference sequence).

The gene calls are TRBV7-8 and TRBJ2-7; the D gene is possibly TRBD1 (6 bases). V was clipped by 1 base and J by 5 bases, with 12 bases between them. Germline lookup yields CDR1 SGHVS and CDR2 FQNEAQ. This CDR3 has 14 amino acids. CDR3 bases: TGTGCCAGCAGCTTAGTCCCAGGGGTCCACGAGCAGTACTTC. It encodes CASSLVPGVHEQYF.

The chain links TRBV24-1 to TRBJ2-1; D is unresolved. Deletions cut 4 bases from V and 1 base from J, with 7 bases between. Germline V gives CDR1 KGHDR, CDR2 SFDVKD. The CDR3 covers 14 residues. The CDR3 loop is CATSEAQSYNEQFF. DNA for the CDR3: TGTGCCACCAGTGAAGCGCAGTCCTACAATGAGCAGTTCTTC.

The rearrangement uses TRBV15 and TRBJ1-5; D might be TRBD1 (6 bases). This CDR3 spans 15 amino acids. V was clipped by 3 bases and J by 2 bases, with 11 bases between them. Germline values: CDR1 LNHNV, CDR2 YYDKDF (reference sequence). The CDR3 spells CATSSGRQGNQPQHF. The CDR3 nucleotides are TGTGCCACCAGCAGTGGAAGACAGGGCAATCAGCCCCAGCATTTT.

The genes are TRBV27 and TRBJ1-1; possibly TRBD1 for D (6 bases). Germline V gives CDR1 MNHEY, CDR2 SMNVEV (reference sequence). This CDR3 spans 15 amino acids. V shed 6 bases and J shed 5 bases, with 19 bases lying between them. The CDR3 region is CASRPVQGRSTEAFF. The CDR3 DNA sequence: TGTGCCAGCAGACCTGTACAGGGCCGTTCGACTGAAGCTTTCTTT.

This clone was observed once. The chain combines TRBV12-5 with TRBJ1-1; maybe TRBD1 (6 bases). There are 14 residues in the CDR3. Trimming pared 1 base from V and 1 base from J, leaving 7 bases between. The V gene's germline CDR1 is LGHNT and CDR2 FRNRAP. The CDR3 DNA sequence: TGTGCTAGTGGTTTGGAACAGGGGAACACTGAAGCTTTCTTT. Its protein is CASGLEQGNTEAFF.

V gene TRBV24-1 combines with J gene TRBJ2-3; no reliable D call. The CDR3 is 15 residues long. Germline-derived CDR1 and CDR2 are KGHDR and SFDVKD. V lost 4 bases and J lost 0, with 10 bases in between. The CDR3 DNA sequence: TGTGCCACCAGTGACTCCACTGTCAGCACAGATACGCAGTATTTT. This translates into CATSDSTVSTDTQYF.

V usage is TRBV11-2 and J usage is TRBJ1-4; 11 bases agree with TRBD1. Trimming at V came to 3 bases and at J to 8 bases, leaving 5 bases not matched to a gene. Germline loops: CDR1 SGHAT, CDR2 FQNNGV. The CDR3 is 15 residues long. For the CDR3, the DNA is TGTGCCAGCAGCTTTGGACAGGGGGCTGGCGAAAAACTGTTTTTT. This gives the protein CASSFGQGAGEKLFF.